These 30 T cell receptor beta chains were all obtained from the same sample, sequenced in a study of T cells after yellow fever vaccination. Each CDR3 protein is one row after TCRdb ran MiXCR on the 5' RACE reads. The data show about 250,000 distinct CDR3 sequences, 3.6% seen once. Sequenced here: PBMCs, sampled 15 days after the yellow fever booster vaccination. All receptors derive from a man between 18 and 29 years old who received the YFV17D yellow fever vaccine.

This clonotype was counted many times. The chain is built from TRBV5-1 and TRBJ2-1, with 8 bases aligning to TRBD2. In germline, CDR1 is SGHRS, CDR2 YFSETQ. V shed 0 bases and J 6 bases; nucleotides not matched to a gene: 14. There are 18 residues in the CDR3. The DNA for the CDR3 is TGCGCCAGCAGCTTGGATGGGCGGGGGGTCCCCGAGCGCAATGAGCAGTTCTTC. Protein product: CASSLDGRGVPERNEQFF. Drawing the rest from reference TRBV5-1 and TRBJ2-1, the complete variable domain is KAGVTQTPRYLIKTRGQQVTLSCSPISGHRSVSWYQQTPGQGLQFLFEYFSETQRNKGNFPGRFSGRQFSNSRSEMNVSTLELGDSALYLCASSLDGRGVPERNEQFFGPGTRLTVL.

At least ten counts were recorded for this clonotype. V gene TRBV12-3 or TRBV12-4 combines with J gene TRBJ1-2; perhaps TRBD1 as D (5 bases). The ends were cut back, 7 bases at V and 3 bases at J, with 12 bases in the middle. The CDR3 contains 13 residues. CDR3 region: CASTETADYGYTF. The CDR3 DNA reads as TGTGCCAGCACCGAGACAGCCGACTATGGCTACACCTTC.

There are many counts of this clonotype. The chain is built from TRBV19 and TRBJ2-7, with D possibly being TRBD1 or TRBD2 (5 bases each). Germline CDR1 and CDR2: LNHDA and SQIVND (reference sequence). V was trimmed by 3 bases and J by 2 bases, leaving 17 bases between them. CDR3 length: 16 amino acids. The CDR3 DNA reads as TGTGCCAGTAGTATTGGGGGTGCCCGACAAACCTACGAGCAGTACTTC. Protein: CASSIGGARQTYEQYF.

This clonotype has ten or more counts. The rearrangement uses TRBV5-1 and TRBJ1-4, with a possible D match to TRBD1 (6 bases). Germline V gene data show CDR1 as SGHRS and CDR2 as YFSETQ. The CDR3 covers 14 residues. V dropped 4 bases and J dropped 8 bases, with 15 bases sitting between them. The CDR3 region has the DNA TGCGCCAGCAGCCAGGGGCTAGGAGTCGAAAAACTGTTTTTT. It specifies CASSQGLGVEKLFF.

Many counts were recorded for this clonotype. This rearrangement joins TRBV7-2 to TRBJ1-2; D unclear. This CDR3 contains 15 residues. The V end was cut by 5 bases, the J end by 6 bases, with 19 bases between. Germline assignment: CDR1 SGHTA and CDR2 FQGNSA. In DNA, the CDR3 is TGTGCCAGCAGCCTCTGGGTCTCGGGAGGCGATGGCTACACCTTC. Its protein product is CASSLWVSGGDGYTF.

Many counts were recorded for this clonotype. As DNA, the CDR3 is TGTGCCAGCAGTTTACAAGCGCGGGGCCCGGAGGGCTACACCTTC. Its protein is CASSLQARGPEGYTF. V is TRBV27 and J is TRBJ1-2; tentative D call: TRBD1 (5 bases). Germline CDR1 reads MNHEY; CDR2 reads SMNVEV (reference sequence). V gave up 2 bases and J gave up 8 bases, with 18 bases separating them. This CDR3 region has 15 residues.

Here the CDR3 reads CASSSLGSSDYEQFF. As DNA, the CDR3 is TGCGCCAGCAGCTCCTTGGGATCGTCAGACTACGAGCAGTTCTTC. The chain couples TRBV5-1 to TRBJ2-1; D may be TRBD2 (5 bases). Germline V gene data show CDR1 as SGHRS and CDR2 as YFSETQ. The CDR3 contains 15 residues. V lost 3 bases and J lost 10, with 20 bases in between.

This clonotype was detected ten times or more. This sequence joins TRBV10-1 and TRBJ2-5; 7 bases map to TRBD1. Germline CDR1 reads WNHNN; CDR2 reads SYGVQD (reference sequence). The CDR3 covers 15 residues. V lost 0 bases and J lost 5; bases outside the gene matches: 6. The CDR3 bases are TGCGCCAGCAGTGAGTCGGGCGGCAGGGGGGAGACCCAGTACTTC. It yields the protein CASSESGGRGETQYF.

Ten or more counts support this clonotype. The CDR3 reads CASSRDRVTETQYF. In DNA form, the CDR3 reads TGTGCCAGCAGTAGGGACAGGGTGACGGAGACCCAGTACTTC. The chain joins TRBV6-5 to TRBJ2-5; 9 positions agree with TRBD1. Germline V gene data show CDR1 as MNHEY and CDR2 as SVGAGI. The CDR3 totals 14 residues. J gave up 5 bases and V 5 bases, and 6 bases lay outside the gene matches.

Of note for this clonotype: Since a much larger clone is just one base distant, this may be a read error. V and J are TRBV5-1 and TRBJ2-2, with 7 bases aligning to TRBD2. In germline, CDR1 is SGHRS, CDR2 YFSETQ. CDR3 length equals 15 residues. CDR3 DNA sequence: TGCGCCAGCAGCGGCTCCCGGGGGGAATCCGGGGGGCTGTTTTTT. Protein sequence: CASSGSRGESGGLFF.

This clonotype was seen many times. The chain is built from TRBV18 and TRBJ2-7, with TRBD1 identical over 10 bases. Germline V gives CDR1 KGHSH, CDR2 LQKENI. The CDR3 covers 14 residues. V shed 2 bases, J shed 6 bases, and the junction held 4 bases outside the gene matches. This CDR3 is CASSPGTGVGEQYV. CDR3 nucleotide sequence: TGTGCCAGCTCACCAGGGACAGGGGTCGGCGAGCAGTACGTC.

This clonotype was detected many times. The chain couples TRBV11-2 to TRBJ2-1; possible D gene TRBD2, 5 bases. The germline V gene encodes CDR1 SGHAT and CDR2 FQNNGV. V was shortened by 5 bases and J by 6 bases, with 14 bases between the two germline ends. The CDR3 is 14 amino acids. DNA for the CDR3: TGTGCCAGCAGCGCCTCCGGGATCCTCAATGAGCAGTTCTTC. This sequence encodes CASSASGILNEQFF.

In its sample, this clonotype was seen many times. The chain employs TRBV6-1 and TRBJ2-5, with D maybe TRBD2 (9 bases). This CDR3 has 18 amino acids. Germline-derived CDR1 and CDR2 are MNHNS and SASEGT. V was trimmed by 5 bases and J by 4 bases, leaving 26 bases between them. The CDR3 loop reads CASSKNRGLLAGIETQYF. The CDR3 region has the DNA TGTGCCAGCAGTAAGAACAGGGGGTTACTAGCGGGCATAGAGACCCAGTACTTC.

This clonotype has at least ten counts. The rearrangement uses TRBV6-5 and TRBJ1-1; TRBD1 agrees at 9 bases. Trimming at V came to 4 bases and at J to 3 bases, leaving 12 bases not matched to a gene. The length of the CDR3 is 17 residues. Per germline, CDR1 MNHEY and CDR2 SVGAGI. The CDR3 DNA is TGTGCCAGCAGTTTTCGTCCCGGGACAGGGTTCGACACTGAAGCTTTCTTT. It yields the protein CASSFRPGTGFDTEAFF.

This clonotype has at least ten counts. V is TRBV7-2 and J is TRBJ2-2, with TRBD2 identical over 7 bases. J was trimmed by 2 bases and V by 4 bases; bases with no gene match: 4. There are 15 residues in the CDR3. CDR1 is SGHTA and CDR2 is FQGNSA in the germline V gene. The CDR3 nucleotides are TGTGCCAGCAGCTCGGGACTATTAAACACCGGGGAGCTGTTTTTT. It encodes CASSSGLLNTGELFF. Based on the CDR3 plus reference TRBV7-2 and TRBJ2-2, the full variable domain is GAGVSQSPSNKVTEKGKDVELRCDPISGHTALYWYRQSLGQGLEFLIYFQGNSAPDKSGLPSDRFSAERTGGSVSTLTIQRTQQEDSAVYLCASSSGLLNTGELFFGEGSRLTVL.

This clonotype was seen ten or more times. J is TRBJ1-4 and V is TRBV11-2; D gene unclear. Germline V CDR1 and CDR2: SGHAT, FQNNGV. This CDR3 spans 19 amino acids. V lost 0 bases and J lost 0, with 17 bases in between. In nucleotides, the CDR3 is TGTGCCAGCAGCTTAGATTATTCTATGTCCCGGACAACTAATGAAAAACTGTTTTTT. It specifies CASSLDYSMSRTTNEKLFF.

This clonotype was counted at least ten times. This rearrangement joins TRBV5-5 to TRBJ2-5; TRBD1 might be the D (7 bases). V was cut by 2 bases and J by 5 bases, with 16 bases left in between. In germline, CDR1 is SGHKS, CDR2 YYEKEE (reference sequence). The CDR3 is 15 residues long. This chain's CDR3 is CASSFGGGLGETQYF. CDR3 bases: TGTGCCAGCAGCTTTGGAGGGGGCCTGGGGGAGACCCAGTACTTC. The full variable domain, with the rest looked up from reference TRBV5-5 and TRBJ2-5, is DAGVTQSPTHLIKTRGQQVTLRCSPISGHKSVSWYQQVLGQGPQFIFQYYEKEERGRGNFPDRFSARQFPNYSSELNVNALLLGDSALYLCASSFGGGLGETQYFGPGTRLLVL.

In this sample, this clonotype turned up many times. The chain carries TRBV27 and TRBJ2-2; a possible D gene is TRBD1 (6 bases). V dropped 4 bases and J dropped 7 bases, with 22 bases sitting between them. The germline V gene encodes CDR1 MNHEY and CDR2 SMNVEV (reference sequence). The CDR3 loop spans 17 amino acids. The CDR3 protein is CASSSPETGMGGGELFF. CDR3 in DNA: TGTGCCAGCAGTTCGCCGGAAACAGGGATGGGCGGCGGGGAGCTGTTTTTT.

The sample holds many counts of this clonotype. The chain couples TRBV5-4 to TRBJ2-7, with D possibly TRBD1 on 6 matching bases. Between the trimmed V and J ends, which lost 5 bases and 3 bases, there was a span of 12 bases. This CDR3 comprises 13 residues. CDR1 and CDR2 (germline): SGHNT, YYREEE (reference sequence). The DNA for the CDR3 is TGTGCCAGCAGTTGGGACACCAACTACGAGCAGTACTTC. Its protein product is CASSWDTNYEQYF.

This clonotype was seen ten or more times. The chain uses TRBV12-3 or TRBV12-4 and TRBJ2-5, with 8 bases that match TRBD2. This CDR3 region has 14 residues. V shed 5 bases, J shed 1 base, and the junction held 3 bases outside the gene matches. The CDR3 sequence: CASSRLALQETQYF. CDR3 DNA: TGTGCCAGCAGTCGACTAGCGCTCCAAGAGACCCAGTACTTC.

In its sample, this clonotype was seen many times. V usage is TRBV19 and J usage is TRBJ1-6; TRBD1 matches at 12 bases. Per the germline V gene, CDR1 is LNHDA and CDR2 is SQIVND (reference sequence). This CDR3 is 18 amino acids long. V was clipped by 6 bases and J by 2 bases; unmatched bases: 8. The CDR3 sequence: CASSGTGGDWPYNSPLHF. CDR3 nucleotide sequence: TGTGCCAGTAGCGGGACAGGGGGCGATTGGCCCTATAATTCACCCCTCCACTTT. The full variable domain, in which reference TRBV19 and TRBJ1-6 provide the parts outside the CDR3, is DGGITQSPKYLFRKEGQNVTLSCEQNLNHDAMYWYRQDPGQGLRLIYYSQIVNDFQKGDIAEGYSVSREKKESFPLTVTSAQKNPTAFYLCASSGTGGDWPYNSPLHFGNGTRLTVT.

In this sample, this clonotype turned up many times. This chain links TRBV20-1 with TRBJ2-2; maybe TRBD2 (6 bases). V was shortened by 5 bases and J by 0 bases, with 16 bases between the two germline ends. The CDR3 totals 16 residues. Germline CDR1 is DFQATT and CDR2 is SNEGSKA (reference sequence). CDR3 sequence reads: CSAPPPGLTNTGELFF. DNA for the CDR3: TGCAGTGCTCCCCCCCCGGGACTTACGAACACCGGGGAGCTGTTTTTT.

This clonotype was observed many times. V gene TRBV4-3 combines with J gene TRBJ1-4; D may be TRBD1 (5 bases). V was pared by 1 base and J by 5 bases, with 14 bases between. The length of the CDR3 is 16 residues. Per the germline V gene, CDR1 is LGHNA and CDR2 is YSLEER. In DNA, the CDR3 is TGCGCCAGCAGCCAAGTGCCGGGACGGGGGAATGAAAAACTGTTTTTT. Translated, it gives CASSQVPGRGNEKLFF.

This clonotype was observed at least ten times. This sequence joins TRBV20-1 and TRBJ2-1; D unclear. CDR1 DFQATT and CDR2 SNEGSKA come from the germline V gene (reference sequence). Deletions cut 7 bases from V and 8 bases from J, with 21 bases between. CDR3 size: 14 residues. CDR3 region: CSVLVHPGDDEQFF. For the CDR3, the DNA is TGCAGTGTTCTGGTCCACCCTGGCGACGATGAGCAGTTCTTC.

This clonotype was picked up many times. The V gene is TRBV7-2, the J gene TRBJ2-3, with 7 bases aligning to TRBD1. The CDR3 covers 15 residues. The germline V gene encodes CDR1 SGHTA and CDR2 FQGNSA. The V and J ends lost 5 bases and 1 base, in that order; junction bases with no gene match: 6. CDR3 region: CASSLTGWGTDTQYF. The DNA of the CDR3 is TGTGCCAGCAGCCTGACAGGGTGGGGCACAGATACGCAGTATTTT.

This clonotype was observed many times. The V call is TRBV9, the J call TRBJ2-2; D assignment may be TRBD1 or TRBD2 (5 bases each). Trimming removed 3 bases from V and 8 bases from J, with 14 bases in between. From germline, CDR1 is SGDLS and CDR2 YYNGEE. This CDR3 region has 14 residues. CDR3 region: CASSGRDASGELFF. Written as DNA, the CDR3 is TGTGCCAGCAGCGGACGGGACGCCAGTGGGGAGCTGTTTTTT.

This clonotype was counted many times. This chain links TRBV6-1 with TRBJ2-3, with D hard to call. V was cut by 0 bases and J by 1 base, with 8 bases left in between. The CDR3 covers 15 residues. Germline CDR1 reads MNHNS; CDR2 reads SASEGT. CDR3 sequence (DNA): TGTGCCAGCAGTGAAGCGGTAGACGGCACAGATACGCAGTATTTT. This translates into CASSEAVDGTDTQYF.

Many counts were recorded for this clonotype. The chain uses TRBV4-3 and TRBJ2-2, with TRBD2 identical over 9 bases. The CDR3 spans 17 residues. Germline values: CDR1 LGHNA, CDR2 YSLEER. Trimming removed 2 bases from V and 3 bases from J; junction bases left unmatched: 7. CDR3 region: CASSQFGGGVYTGELFF. The DNA for the CDR3 is TGCGCCAGCAGCCAATTTGGCGGGGGGGTATACACCGGGGAGCTGTTTTTT.

This clonotype was picked up many times. The chain recombines TRBV29-1 with TRBJ2-5; 7 bases line up with TRBD1. This CDR3 has 13 residues. The V and J ends lost 6 bases and 2 bases, in that order; junction bases with no gene match: 6. Looked up from germline, CDR1 is SQVTM and CDR2 is ANQGSEA. CDR3 loop: CSVKGGRQETQYF. Here the CDR3 DNA reads TGCAGCGTCAAAGGGGGCAGACAAGAGACCCAGTACTTC.

This clonotype was seen many times. V and J are TRBV20-1 and TRBJ2-7; 7 bases are a match to TRBD2. This CDR3 has 12 residues. V dropped 3 bases and J dropped 3; count of bases not matched to a gene: 2. In germline, CDR1 is DFQATT, CDR2 SNEGSKA (reference sequence). DNA for the CDR3: TGCAGTGCTAGTCCTAGCGGCTACGAGCAGTACGTC. Translating gives CSASPSGYEQYV.